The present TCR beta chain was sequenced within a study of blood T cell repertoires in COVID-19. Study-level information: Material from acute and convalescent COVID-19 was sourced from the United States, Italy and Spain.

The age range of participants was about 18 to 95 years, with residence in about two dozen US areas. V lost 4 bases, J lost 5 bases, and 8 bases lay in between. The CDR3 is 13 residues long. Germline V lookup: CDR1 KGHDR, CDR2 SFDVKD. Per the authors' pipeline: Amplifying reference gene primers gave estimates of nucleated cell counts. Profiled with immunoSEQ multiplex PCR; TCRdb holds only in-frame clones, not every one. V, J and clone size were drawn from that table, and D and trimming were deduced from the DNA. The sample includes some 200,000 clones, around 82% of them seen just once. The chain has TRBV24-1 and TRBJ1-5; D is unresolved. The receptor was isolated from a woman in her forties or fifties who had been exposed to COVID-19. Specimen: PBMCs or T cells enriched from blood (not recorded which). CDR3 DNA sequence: TGTGCCACCAGTGACGACCGGGATCAGCCCCAGCATTTT. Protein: CATSDDRDQPQHF.